This entry lists 22 T cell receptor beta chains sequenced from one sample in a study of vaccination and CD4 T cells after COVID-19. Cultured CD4+ T-cell DNA underwent Oncomine TCR Beta short-read sequencing. Each CDR3 protein is one row after TCRdb ran MiXCR on the PCR reads. Among about 17,000 distinct CDR3 sequences listed, 45% to 60% were seen once. For these receptors, no antigen is known. The time point: late sampling 161 to 241 days after vaccination in a few convalescent patients. Treatment of the sample: roughly ten-day PBMC culture with coronavirus spike peptide pools or control peptides (ViraFEST assay). The sequenced sample was CD4+ T cells from blood, cultured in vitro, obtained about 7 months after SARS-CoV-2 vaccination. Receptor source: a human donor who had recovered from COVID-19.

CDR3 in amino acids: CASSNTGRERQYF. CDR3 DNA sequence: TGTGCCAGCAGCAACACAGGGAGAGAAAGGCAGTACTTC. The rearrangement joins TRBV27 to TRBJ2-7; perhaps TRBD1 as D (6 bases). The CDR3 totals 13 residues. Trimming took off 6 bases at V and 9 bases at J, with 18 bases between the two ends. The germline CDR1 and CDR2 sequences are MNHEY and SMNVEV (reference sequence).

The sample holds one count of this clonotype. The chain joins TRBV6-1 to TRBJ2-7; no reliable D call. The CDR3 has 14 amino acids. Germline V gene sequence: CDR1 MNHNS, CDR2 SASEGT. The V gene lost 2 bases and the J gene lost 0 bases, with 8 bases spanning the gap. The CDR3 reads CASSELGSSYEQYF. The CDR3 DNA sequence: TGTGCCAGCAGTGAACTGGGCAGCTCCTACGAGCAGTACTTC.

The chain carries TRBV24-1 and TRBJ1-1, with D possibly TRBD1 on 6 matching bases. Germline loops: CDR1 KGHDR, CDR2 SFDVKD. The V and J ends lost 3 bases and 3 bases respectively, with 13 bases between them. CDR3 length equals 15 residues. The DNA for the CDR3 is TGTGCCACCAGTGATCCTAACTCAGGGGACACTGAAGCTTTCTTT. Its translation is CATSDPNSGDTEAFF.

There are a few counts of this clonotype. V usage is TRBV20-1 and J usage is TRBJ1-2, with 9 positions matching TRBD1. Germline V gene data show CDR1 as DFQATT and CDR2 as SNEGSKA (reference sequence). CDR3 length: 14 residues. V dropped 0 bases and J dropped 4; count of bases not matched to a gene: 3. DNA of the CDR3: TGCAGTGCTAGAGAAACAGGGGGCACCTATGGCTACACCTTC. Its protein is CSARETGGTYGYTF.

The rearrangement joins TRBV7-9 to TRBJ1-2; no clear D gene. The germline gives CDR1 SEHNR, CDR2 FQNEAQ (reference sequence). The CDR3 loop spans 12 amino acids. Between the trimmed V and J ends, which lost 3 bases and 2 bases, there was a span of 4 bases. The CDR3 nucleotides are TGTGCCAGCAGCTTTGGGAACTATGGCTACACCTTC. Its protein is CASSFGNYGYTF.

J is TRBJ2-3 and V is TRBV24-1; 7 nucleotides align to TRBD2. Germline CDR1 is KGHDR and CDR2 is SFDVKD. The CDR3 runs 17 residues. With 4 bases clipped from V and 4 bases from J, the junction kept 13 bases outside the gene matches. The CDR3 bases are TGTGCCACCAGTGACCCCATAGGACTAGTGGGGGCAGATACGCAGTATTTT. Residues: CATSDPIGLVGADTQYF.

This clonotype was found a few times. The chain is built from TRBV20-1 and TRBJ2-5; the D is unclear. Per the germline V gene, CDR1 is DFQATT and CDR2 is SNEGSKA (reference sequence). This CDR3 has 14 residues. The V end was cut by 5 bases, the J end by 2 bases, with 15 bases between. The CDR3 region is CSAQTWSAQETQYF. CDR3 coding DNA: TGCAGTGCTCAGACTTGGAGTGCACAAGAGACCCAGTACTTC.

The rearrangement joins TRBV2 to TRBJ2-5; D unresolved. Germline CDR1 SNHLY, CDR2 FYNNEI. Trimming cost V 5 bases and J 5 bases, with 9 bases left between them. The CDR3 extends over 12 amino acids. The chain's CDR3 is CASSRKFETQYF. DNA of the CDR3: TGTGCCAGCAGTCGTAAGTTCGAGACCCAGTACTTC.

The V call is TRBV6-1, the J call TRBJ1-5; no clear D. Germline values: CDR1 MNHNS, CDR2 SASEGT. The ends were cut back, 4 bases at V and 2 bases at J, with 12 bases in the middle. The CDR3 sequence is 15 residues long. CDR3 DNA: TGTGCCAGCAGTGGTCGAGTGGTCGGCAATCAGCCCCAGCATTTT. It translates to CASSGRVVGNQPQHF.

The chain carries TRBV2 and TRBJ1-1, with TRBD1 matching 7 bases. The CDR3 is 13 residues long. The germline CDR1 and CDR2 sequences are SNHLY and FYNNEI. V lost 4 bases and J lost 5; bases outside the gene matches: 4. The DNA of the CDR3 is TGTGCCAGCAGTGTGACAGGGAATACTGAAGCTTTCTTT. Translated: CASSVTGNTEAFF.

This rearrangement joins TRBV15 to TRBJ2-3, with D perhaps matching TRBD2 (6 bases). The germline V and J ends were trimmed by 4 bases and 0 bases, with 14 bases remaining between them. This CDR3 has 16 amino acids. CDR1 and CDR2 (germline): LNHNV, YYDKDF (reference sequence). CDR3 residues: CATSKGTDPSTDTQYF. The CDR3 DNA reads as TGTGCCACCAGCAAAGGGACTGACCCTAGCACAGATACGCAGTATTTT. Based on the CDR3 plus reference TRBV15 and TRBJ2-3, the full variable domain is DAMVIQNPRYQVTQFGKPVTLSCSQTLNHNVMYWYQQKSSQAPKLLFHYYDKDFNNEADTPDNFQSRRPNTSFCFLDIRSPGLGDTAMYLCATSKGTDPSTDTQYFGPGTRLTVL.

V and J are TRBV20-1 and TRBJ1-1, with a weak D call TRBD1 (5 bases). CDR1 and CDR2 from the germline V gene are DFQATT and SNEGSKA (reference sequence). The CDR3 sequence is 14 residues long. V lost 3 bases to trimming and J lost 1 base, with 12 bases between them. The CDR3 spells CSASAGLRNTEAFF. The CDR3 bases are TGCAGTGCTAGTGCAGGGTTGCGGAACACTGAAGCTTTCTTT.

The sample holds a few counts of this clonotype. The chain couples TRBV20-1 to TRBJ1-6, with D possibly TRBD1 on 6 matching bases. This CDR3 contains 14 residues. The V gene's germline CDR1 is DFQATT and CDR2 SNEGSKA (reference sequence). V was pared by 0 bases and J by 8 bases, with 11 bases between. CDR3: CSARDRTGHSPLHF. CDR3 sequence (DNA): TGCAGTGCTAGAGATCGAACAGGGCATTCACCCCTCCACTTT.

In its sample, this clonotype was seen a few times. The chain couples TRBV11-3 to TRBJ2-7; 12 nucleotides align to TRBD1. Germline lookup yields CDR1 SGHNT and CDR2 YENEEA. The CDR3 has 14 amino acids. The V gene end was trimmed by 5 bases and the J gene end by 6 bases; junction bases not matched to a gene: 5. DNA of the CDR3: TGTGCCAGCAGCACCGGGACAGGGGGCTTCGAGCAGTACTTC. Protein sequence: CASSTGTGGFEQYF.

This clonotype was recorded a few times. This rearrangement joins TRBV7-2 to TRBJ2-7; 14 nucleotides line up with TRBD2. From germline, CDR1 is SGHTA and CDR2 FQGNSA. The CDR3 consists of 20 residues. The V and J ends lost 5 bases and 4 bases, in that order; junction bases with no gene match: 19. The CDR3 DNA is TGTGCCAGCAGCCCGCGGGGGGCGGCGGGACTAGCGGGAGTGTGGTACGAGCAGTACTTC. Its protein product is CASSPRGAAGLAGVWYEQYF.

This rearrangement joins TRBV4-1 to TRBJ2-1, with no clear D. Germline CDR1 MGHRA, CDR2 YSYEKL. The V end was cut by 2 bases, the J end by 9 bases, with 14 bases between. This CDR3 region has 14 residues. The CDR3 reads CASSQRMIGGEQFF. CDR3 in DNA: TGCGCCAGCAGCCAACGGATGATCGGTGGTGAGCAGTTCTTC.

The chain links TRBV25-1 to TRBJ1-6; D gene unclear. V was pared by 0 bases and J by 7 bases, with 10 bases between. Germline assignment: CDR1 MGHDK and CDR2 SYGVNS. There are 15 residues in the CDR3. The CDR3 region is CASSEYSALNSPLHF. Here the CDR3 DNA reads TGTGCCAGCAGTGAATATAGTGCGTTAAATTCACCCCTCCACTTT.

The chain uses TRBV7-8 and TRBJ1-1; maybe TRBD1 (5 bases). Germline loops: CDR1 SGHVS, CDR2 FQNEAQ. V was trimmed by 7 bases and J by 1 base, leaving 13 bases between them. The CDR3 totals 14 residues. In DNA, the CDR3 is TGTGCCAGCACCCTACAGGCTTCGAACACTGAAGCTTTCTTT. It specifies CASTLQASNTEAFF.

The chain uses TRBV2 and TRBJ1-6, with 7 bases identical to TRBD1. Trimming cost V 5 bases and J 10 bases; bases outside gene matches: 5. CDR1 SNHLY and CDR2 FYNNEI come from the germline V gene. This CDR3 comprises 13 residues. CDR3 DNA: TGTGCCAGCAGTCCCACAGGGGACTCACCCCTCCACTTT. Protein product: CASSPTGDSPLHF.

This clonotype occurred once. The J gene is TRBJ2-7, the V gene TRBV4-2; 7 nucleotides match TRBD2. With 1 base clipped from V and 6 bases from J, the junction kept 9 bases outside the gene matches. The CDR3 has 15 residues. Germline V gene lookup returns CDR1 LGHNA and CDR2 YNFKEQ. CDR3 residues: CASSQVEGGLSEQYF. For the CDR3, the DNA is TGTGCCAGCAGCCAAGTTGAGGGAGGGCTCAGCGAGCAGTACTTC.

A few counts support this clonotype. This chain links TRBV6-1 with TRBJ1-2; D might be TRBD1 (6 bases). V lost 6 bases to trimming and J lost 2 bases, with 10 bases between them. This CDR3 spans 13 amino acids. CDR1 is MNHNS, CDR2 SASEGT, per germline. The CDR3 sequence is CASRQGSNYGYTF. CDR3 nucleotide sequence: TGTGCCAGCAGACAGGGCTCCAACTATGGCTACACCTTC.

There are a few counts of this clonotype. This sequence joins TRBV20-1 and TRBJ1-5, with a possible D match to TRBD1 (5 bases). Between the trimmed V and J ends, which lost 4 bases and 5 bases, there was a span of 18 bases. The CDR3 runs 15 residues. Germline values: CDR1 DFQATT, CDR2 SNEGSKA (reference sequence). The CDR3 nucleotides read TGCAGTGCTATCACCTACGGGGGAGGTGATCAGCCCCAGCATTTT. This gives the protein CSAITYGGGDQPQHF.